This T cell receptor beta chain was captured by sequencing in a study of T cells after yellow fever vaccination. At the level of the study: Preparation used SMART-Seq v4 Ultra Low Input for the low-cell-number fractions.

V lost 4 bases and J lost 5, with 4 bases in between. Germline V lookup: CDR1 SQVTM, CDR2 ANQGSEA. The CDR3 runs to 10 residues. This clonotype was observed at least ten times. TCRdb itself ran the 5' RACE reads through MiXCR, one entry per CDR3 protein. The table lists about 220,000 distinct CDR3 sequences, roughly 3% of them singletons. The receptor was derived from a man younger than 35 who received the YFV17D yellow fever vaccine. The V and J genes are TRBV29-1 and TRBJ2-3; no firm D call. Sequencing used CD4+ T cells sorted from PBMCs, obtained 10 days after the yellow fever booster vaccination. DNA of the CDR3: TGCAGCGTTGGATTAGATACGCAGTATTTT. The encoded protein is CSVGLDTQYF.